The sample holds many counts of the clone carrying this T cell receptor beta chain. Relative to the germline gene, one junction end is altered; a read error may explain this. The CDR3 covers 15 residues. From germline, CDR1 is SSHAT and CDR2 FNYEAQ (reference sequence). These data come from a study of Graves' ophthalmopathy and Graves' hyperthyroidism. The TCR beta CDR3 regions underwent amplification from RNA transcripts. The first round was an RT-PCR with HTBI primers, and the second round was a multiplex PCR. TCRdb redid the calling of the multiplex PCR reads with MiXCR, one entry per CDR3 protein. The sample lists almost 400,000 distinct CDR3 sequences, around 17% occurring once.

The sequenced sample was peripheral blood. This receptor was obtained from a woman younger than 30 with Graves' ophthalmopathy. The chain employs TRBV7-7 and TRBJ2-5, with 11 bases matching TRBD2. CDR3 coding DNA: TGTGCTAGCAGCGATGGACTAGCGGGTGCGGAGACCCAGTACTTC. Translating gives CASSDGLAGAETQYF. Supplemented by reference TRBV7-7 and TRBJ2-5, the full variable domain reads GAGVSQSPRYKVTKRGQDVTLRCDPISSHATLYWYQQALGQGPEFLTYFNYEAQPDKSGLPSDRFSAERPEGSISTLTIQRTEQRDSAMYRCASSDGLAGAETQYFGPGTRLLVL.